The present T cell receptor beta chain was sequenced within a study of T-cell memory formation after mild COVID-19. Study at large: Across donors, TCR clusters were largely donor specific. Notes on the study in general: Contracting clones from day 15 to 85 showed balanced CD4/CD8; later expanders favored CD4+.

Trimming shortened V by 3 bases and J by 2 bases, and 8 bases separated the two germline ends. This CDR3 comprises 13 residues. The germline V gene encodes CDR1 SGHAT and CDR2 FQNNGV. Regarding this clonotype: Its specificity is unknown.

From 5'RACE with constant-segment primers came TCR alpha and TCR beta cDNA libraries that carried sample barcodes and UMIs. Each CDR3 protein gets one entry after TCRdb re-called the 5' RACE reads with MiXCR. The sample has around 200,000 distinct CDR3 sequences, around a sixth seen once; the top ten hold about 4%. The TCR comes from a man between 18 and 29 years old who had mild COVID-19 (a few samples of this study predate the infection). Cell type and time point are not known. The sequenced sample was PBMCs or a T cell subset sorted from them (not recorded which). This chain uses TRBV11-2 with TRBJ2-7; D not resolved. The CDR3 reads CASSFSDTYEQYF. Here the CDR3 DNA reads TGTGCCAGCAGCTTTAGTGATACCTACGAGCAGTACTTC.